This note documents a single TCR beta chain sequence. Many counts were recorded for this clonotype. The antigen it recognizes is unknown. No base quality information exists; no much larger clone differs at one position. Trimmed from V: 2 bases; trimmed from J: 4 bases; junction bases lacking a gene match: 0. CDR1 and CDR2, per the germline V gene, are SGHRS and YFSETQ. From its cysteine to its phenylalanine, the CDR3 spans 13 amino acids. Just CDR3 DNA is preserved here, 39 bases in frame from base 1. This sample is part of a study of CD8 T cells in ankylosing spondylitis (dated 2017 in TCRdb). Background for the entire study: The study set out to find disease-linked TCR variants by profiling T cell receptor beta repertoires in ankylosing spondylitis patients and healthy donors. The whole study cohort included some 100 healthy donors and some 27 ankylosing spondylitis patients. Samples of peripheral blood were taken, and for ankylosing spondylitis patients, synovial fluid was collected as well. Here is what the overall study found, with its caveats: A TCR beta motif of seven or eight highly homologous amino acid variants appeared characteristic of blood from ankylosing spondylitis patients. The disease-linked clones were reported to be significantly enriched in matched synovial fluid samples from ankylosing spondylitis patients. Some TCR beta motif variants had previously been reported in synovial fluid and blood of reactive arthritis patients, which suggested common disease-initiation mechanisms. A CD8+ phenotype was shown by the disease-linked clones, which were found at relatively low frequencies in peripheral blood.

The sequencer listed for this sample is Illumina HiSeq 2500. TCR beta libraries were prepared by quantitative 5'-RACE with molecular barcodes. Under the source paper's analysis protocol: A new computational method, built on a probabilistic model of VDJ rearrangement, was used to identify disease-linked TCR variants. The raw public reads went through TCRdb reprocessing: fastp at Q25, MiXCR clone calling, in-frame beta chains kept. Each entry is one CDR3 protein sequence, shown with its most common DNA and genes. The V and J calls were determined by TCRdb, not by the authors. In this sample the table shows some 800,000 distinct CDR3 sequences, approximately 12% of which occur a single time. The ten largest account for 0.51% of the sample.

The material sequenced was blood, either unsorted or a sorted T cell fraction (not recorded which). The origin of this receptor is a male donor with ankylosing spondylitis. Recombination joined TRBV5-1 with TRBJ2-3, and 8 bases in between align with TRBD1. The nucleotide sequence reads as follows: TGCGCCAGCAGCTTACAGGGGGCAGATACGCAGTATTTT. Its coded protein is CASSLQGADTQYF.